This T cell receptor beta chain is drawn from a study of CD8 T cells in Susac syndrome. Overall study findings and caveats: Regarding the TCR sequencing and HLA analysis, the study admitted that a relatively small number of individuals were involved.

For this clonotype: The antigen is not known.

RNA amounts of roughly 0.45 to 1 ug underwent reverse transcription with random hexamers. TCRdb called the immunoSEQ multiplex PCR reads again in MiXCR, with one record for every CDR3 protein. Of about 150,000 distinct CDR3 sequences listed, roughly 95% are singletons. The V end lost 2 bases, the J end lost 8 bases, and 12 bases lay between the germline ends. In germline, CDR1 is GTSNPN, CDR2 SVGIG (reference sequence). This CDR3 is built from 12 residues. Sequencing of TCR beta, carried out with a high-throughput approach, was applied to CD8+ and CD4+ T cells from the blood. TEMRA cells were FACS-enriched, while CD8+ and CD4+ T cells were negatively isolated.

This chain connects TRBV30 to TRBJ1-2, with D possibly TRBD1 on 5 matching bases. The sample consisted of CD8+ T cells from PBMCs. The sequence was collected from a human donor with multiple sclerosis. CDR3 DNA: TGTGCCTGGAGTTTGGGGGATAGAGGCTACACCTTC. Translated: CAWSLGDRGYTF.